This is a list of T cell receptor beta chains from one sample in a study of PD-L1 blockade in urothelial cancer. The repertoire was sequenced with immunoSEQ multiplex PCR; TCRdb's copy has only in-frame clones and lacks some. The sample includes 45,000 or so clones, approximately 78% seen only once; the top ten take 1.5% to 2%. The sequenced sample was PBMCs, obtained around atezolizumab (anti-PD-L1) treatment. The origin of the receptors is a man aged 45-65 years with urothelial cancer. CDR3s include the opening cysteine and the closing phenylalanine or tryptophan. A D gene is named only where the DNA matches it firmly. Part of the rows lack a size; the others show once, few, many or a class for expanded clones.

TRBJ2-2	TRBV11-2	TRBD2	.	TGTGCCAGCAGCTTAGGGTTAGCGGGAGGCCCCGGCGGGGAGCTGTTTTTT	CASSLGLAGGPGGELFF
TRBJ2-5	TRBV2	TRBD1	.	TGTGCCAGCAGTGAAGACAGGGGGCCAGAGACCCAGTACTTC	CASSEDRGPETQYF
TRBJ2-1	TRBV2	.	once	TGTGCCAGCAGATACGAGATTACTAACAATGAGCAGTTCTTC	CASRYEITNNEQFF
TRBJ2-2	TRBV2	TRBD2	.	TGTGCCAGCTCGGGACTAGCCGTCACCGGGGAGCTGTTTTTT	CASSGLAVTGELFF
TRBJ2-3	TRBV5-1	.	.	TGCGCCAGCAGTAGTGGAGGGATCCGCACAGATACGCAGTATTTT	CASSSGGIRTDTQYF
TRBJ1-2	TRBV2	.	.	TGTGCCAGCAGTGAGGGGCCACCTAACTATGGCTACACCTTC	CASSEGPPNYGYTF
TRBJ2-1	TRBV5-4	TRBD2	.	TGTGCCAGCAGCGCCGGGGGGGCCGACTACAATGAGCAGTTCTTC	CASSAGGADYNEQFF
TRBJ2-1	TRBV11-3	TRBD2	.	TGTGCCAGCAGCCGCGGGGGGGCGGGCGAGCAGTTCTTC	CASSRGGAGEQFF
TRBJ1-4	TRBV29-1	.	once	TGCAGCGTTGTAAACAGGTCGAATGAAAAACTGTTTTTT	CSVVNRSNEKLFF
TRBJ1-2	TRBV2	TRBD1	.	TGTGCCAGCAGCAGGACAGGGGGCGACGGCTATGGCTACACCTTC	CASSRTGGDGYGYTF
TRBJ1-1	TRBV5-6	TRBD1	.	TGTGCCAGCAGCTTGGGACAGGGACGGAGCACTGAAGCTTTCTTT	CASSLGQGRSTEAFF
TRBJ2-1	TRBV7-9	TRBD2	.	TGTGCCAGCAGACCAAGGACTAGGCGCGATGAGCAGTTCTTC	CASRPRTRRDEQFF
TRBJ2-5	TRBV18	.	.	TGTGCCAGCTCACCCCGGGACAAAGAGACCCAGTACTTC	CASSPRDKETQYF
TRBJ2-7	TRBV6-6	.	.	TGTGCCAGCAGTTCCGTACAGGGTGGCGAGCAGTACTTC	CASSSVQGGEQYF
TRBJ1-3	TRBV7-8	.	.	TGTGCCAGCACCGCCAGGGACTCTGGAAACACCATATATTTT	CASTARDSGNTIYF
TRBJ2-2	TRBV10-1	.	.	TGCGCCAGCAGTGAAAGGAAGCAGGCATCGAACACCGGGGAGCTGTTTTTT	CASSERKQASNTGELFF
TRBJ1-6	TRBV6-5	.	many	TGTGCCAGCAGTTATAATAATTCACCCCTCCACTTT	CASSYNNSPLHF
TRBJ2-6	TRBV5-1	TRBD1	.	TGCGCCAGCACACAGGGGTCCTCTGGGGCCAACGTCCTGACTTTC	CASTQGSSGANVLTF
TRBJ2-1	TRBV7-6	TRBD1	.	TGTGCCAGCAGCTCACACAGGGGGCGGAATGAGCAGTTCTTC	CASSSHRGRNEQFF
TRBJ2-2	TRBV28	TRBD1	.	TGTGCCAGCAGAACAGGGGCTTCGAACACCGGGGAGCTGTTTTTT	CASRTGASNTGELFF
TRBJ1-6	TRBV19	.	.	TGTGCCAGTAGTTTGGACCGGGGTAATTCACCCCTCCACTTT	CASSLDRGNSPLHF
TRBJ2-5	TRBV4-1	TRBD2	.	TGCGCCAGCAGCCCAACCGGGACTAGCGGGAGTTCTGAGACCCAGTACTTC	CASSPTGTSGSSETQYF
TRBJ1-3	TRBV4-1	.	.	TGCGCCAGCAGCCGCCTCGGCGCAGGGAAGAACACCATATATTTT	CASSRLGAGKNTIYF
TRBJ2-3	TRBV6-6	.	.	TGTGCCAGCAGCCCTATCTCAGATACGCAGTATTTT	CASSPISDTQYF